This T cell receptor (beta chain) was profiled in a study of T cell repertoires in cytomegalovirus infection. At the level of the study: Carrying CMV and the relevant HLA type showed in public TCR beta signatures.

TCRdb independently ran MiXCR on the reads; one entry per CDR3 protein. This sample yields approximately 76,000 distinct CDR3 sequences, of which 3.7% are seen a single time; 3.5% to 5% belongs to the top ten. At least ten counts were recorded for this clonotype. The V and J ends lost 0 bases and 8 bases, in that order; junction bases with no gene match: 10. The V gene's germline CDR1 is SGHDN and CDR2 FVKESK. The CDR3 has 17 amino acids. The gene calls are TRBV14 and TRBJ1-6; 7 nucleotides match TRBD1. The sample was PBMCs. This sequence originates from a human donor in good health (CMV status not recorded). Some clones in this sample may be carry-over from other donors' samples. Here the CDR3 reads CASSQDSTGRWDSPLHF. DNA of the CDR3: TGTGCCAGCAGCCAAGATTCGACAGGGAGGTGGGATTCACCCCTCCACTTT.